The sequence of this TCR beta chain was determined in a study of T cell responses to AZD1222 COVID-19 vaccine. Study overall: Some second doses came at about 4 weeks and others at about 12 weeks; these were pooled.

Sequenced by immunoSEQ multiplex PCR; TCRdb stores in-frame clones only, minus some. The repertoire holds about 100,000 clones, with about 90% as singletons. Concerning this clone itself: The antigen remains undetermined.

Study-wide results and limits: Most donors were white British, females outnumbered males, and clonal diversity was possibly underestimated. Repertoire collection took place solely once the T cell response had peaked. With two AZD1222 doses given, Spike-specific TCR breadth and depth both rose.

The receptor's source is an adult in good health. The starting material was peripheral blood, obtained on day 0 of AZD1222 vaccination.

Here the CDR3 reads CSVKRGTAHETQYF. In DNA form, the CDR3 reads TGCAGCGTTAAAAGGGGGACAGCCCATGAGACCCAGTACTTC. The chain employs TRBV29-1 and TRBJ2-5; 7 positions match TRBD1. This CDR3 comprises 14 residues. The V and J ends lost 5 bases and 5 bases, in that order; junction bases with no gene match: 11. From germline, CDR1 is SQVTM and CDR2 ANQGSEA.